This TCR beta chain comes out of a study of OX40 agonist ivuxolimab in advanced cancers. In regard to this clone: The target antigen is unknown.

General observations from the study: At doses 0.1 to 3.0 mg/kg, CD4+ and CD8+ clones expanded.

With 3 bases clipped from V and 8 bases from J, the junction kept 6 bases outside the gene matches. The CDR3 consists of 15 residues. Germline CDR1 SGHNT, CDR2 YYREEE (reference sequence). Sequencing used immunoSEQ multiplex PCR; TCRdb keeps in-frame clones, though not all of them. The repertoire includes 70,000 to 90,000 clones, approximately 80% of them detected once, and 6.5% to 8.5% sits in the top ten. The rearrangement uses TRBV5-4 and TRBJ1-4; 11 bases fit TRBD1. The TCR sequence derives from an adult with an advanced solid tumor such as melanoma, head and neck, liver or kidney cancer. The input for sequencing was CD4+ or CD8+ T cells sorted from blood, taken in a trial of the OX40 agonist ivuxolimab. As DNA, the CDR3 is TGTGCCAGCAGCTCAAGGGGGACAGGGGGGGAAAAACTGTTTTTT. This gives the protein CASSSRGTGGEKLFF.